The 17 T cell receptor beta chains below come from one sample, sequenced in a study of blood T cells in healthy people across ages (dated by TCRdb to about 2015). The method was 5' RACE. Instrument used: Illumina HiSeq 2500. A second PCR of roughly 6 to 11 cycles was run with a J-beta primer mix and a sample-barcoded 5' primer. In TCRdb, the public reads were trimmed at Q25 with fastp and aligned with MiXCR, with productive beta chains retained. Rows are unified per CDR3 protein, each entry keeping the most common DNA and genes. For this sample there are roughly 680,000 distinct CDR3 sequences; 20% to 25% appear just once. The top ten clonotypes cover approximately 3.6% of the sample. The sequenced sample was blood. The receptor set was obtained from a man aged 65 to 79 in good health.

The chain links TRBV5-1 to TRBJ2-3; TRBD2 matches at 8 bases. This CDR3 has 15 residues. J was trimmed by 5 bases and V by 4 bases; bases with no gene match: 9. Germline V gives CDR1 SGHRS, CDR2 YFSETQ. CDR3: CASSGDSGIKDTQYF. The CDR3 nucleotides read TGCGCCAGCAGCGGAGATAGCGGGATAAAAGATACGCAGTATTTT.

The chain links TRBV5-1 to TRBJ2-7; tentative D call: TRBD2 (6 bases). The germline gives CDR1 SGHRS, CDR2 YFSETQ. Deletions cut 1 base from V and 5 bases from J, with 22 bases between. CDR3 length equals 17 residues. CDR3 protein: CASSLPGAGRADNEQYF. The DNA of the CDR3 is TGCGCCAGCAGCTTGCCGGGAGCGGGCCGGGCGGATAACGAGCAGTACTTC.

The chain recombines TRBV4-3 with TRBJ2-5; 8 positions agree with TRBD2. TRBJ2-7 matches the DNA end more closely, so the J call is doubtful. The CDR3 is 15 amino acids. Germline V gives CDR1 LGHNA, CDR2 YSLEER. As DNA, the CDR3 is TGCGCCAGCAGCCACCAGCGGGAGTCCACCTACGAGCAGTACTTC. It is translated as CASSHQRESTYEQYF.

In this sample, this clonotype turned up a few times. The CDR3 bases are TGCAGTGCTAGGACAGGGGGCGAATCTGCCCTTTTCTACGAGCAGTACTTC. Translation gives CSARTGGESALFYEQYF. The genes are TRBV20-1 and TRBJ2-5; TRBD1 matches 10 bases. The end of the DNA aligns better with TRBJ2-7, so the J call may be wrong. Germline CDR1 DFQATT, CDR2 SNEGSKA (reference sequence). This CDR3 region has 17 residues.

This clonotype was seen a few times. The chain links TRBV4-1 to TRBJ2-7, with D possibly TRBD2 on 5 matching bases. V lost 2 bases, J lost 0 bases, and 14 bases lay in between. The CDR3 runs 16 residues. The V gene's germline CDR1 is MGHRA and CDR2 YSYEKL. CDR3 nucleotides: TGCGCCAGCAGCCAATTGGGAAGCGGCTTCTCCTACGAGCAGTACTTC. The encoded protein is CASSQLGSGFSYEQYF.

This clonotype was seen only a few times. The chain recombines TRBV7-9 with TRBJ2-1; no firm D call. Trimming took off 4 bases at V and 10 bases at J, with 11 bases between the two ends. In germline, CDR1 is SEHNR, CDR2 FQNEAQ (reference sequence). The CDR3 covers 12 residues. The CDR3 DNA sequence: TGTGCCAGCAGCTCCGAAGTTTGGGAGCAGTTCTTC. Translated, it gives CASSSEVWEQFF. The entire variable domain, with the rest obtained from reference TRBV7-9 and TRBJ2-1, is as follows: DTGVSQNPRHKITKRGQNVTFRCDPISEHNRLYWYRQTLGQGPEFLTYFQNEAQLEKSRLLSDRFSAERPKGSFSTLEIQRTEQGDSAMYLCASSSEVWEQFFGPGTRLTVL.

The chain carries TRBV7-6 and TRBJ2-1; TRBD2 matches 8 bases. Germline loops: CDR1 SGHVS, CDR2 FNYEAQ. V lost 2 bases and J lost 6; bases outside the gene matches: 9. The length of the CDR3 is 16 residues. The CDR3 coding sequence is TGTGCCAGCAGCTTACATGGGACTAGTTCTCCCAATGAGCAGTTCTTC. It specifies CASSLHGTSSPNEQFF. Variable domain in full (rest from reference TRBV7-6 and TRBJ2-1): GAGVSQSPRYKVTKRGQDVALRCDPISGHVSLYWYRQALGQGPEFLTYFNYEAQQDKSGLPNDRFSAERPEGSISTLTIQRTEQRDSAMYRCASSLHGTSSPNEQFFGPGTRLTVL.

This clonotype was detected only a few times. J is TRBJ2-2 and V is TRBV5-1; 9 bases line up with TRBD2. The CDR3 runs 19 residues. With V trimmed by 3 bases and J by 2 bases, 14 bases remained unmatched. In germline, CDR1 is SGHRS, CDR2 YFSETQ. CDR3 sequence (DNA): TGCGCCAGCAGCTCGGCAGAACGGGGGCTAGCGGGAAACACCGGGGAGCTGTTTTTT. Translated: CASSSAERGLAGNTGELFF.

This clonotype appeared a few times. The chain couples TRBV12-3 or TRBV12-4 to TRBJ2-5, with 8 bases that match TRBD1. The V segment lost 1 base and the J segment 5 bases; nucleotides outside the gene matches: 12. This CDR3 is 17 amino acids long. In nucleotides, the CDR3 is TGTGCCAGCAGTTTAGGTGGACAGGGCAACCTAGGTGAGACCCAGTACTTC. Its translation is CASSLGGQGNLGETQYF.

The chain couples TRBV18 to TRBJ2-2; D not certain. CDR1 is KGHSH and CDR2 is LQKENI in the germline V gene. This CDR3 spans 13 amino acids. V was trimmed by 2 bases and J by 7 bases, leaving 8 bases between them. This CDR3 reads CASSPGFGGELFF. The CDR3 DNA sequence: TGTGCCAGCTCACCAGGGTTCGGCGGGGAGCTGTTTTTT.

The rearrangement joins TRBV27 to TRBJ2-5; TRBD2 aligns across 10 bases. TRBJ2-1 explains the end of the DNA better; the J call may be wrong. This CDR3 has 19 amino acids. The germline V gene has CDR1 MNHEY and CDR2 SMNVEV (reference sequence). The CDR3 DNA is TGTGCCAGCAGTTTTCAAAACAGCGGGAGGGAACATGGCTACAATGAGCAGTTCTTC. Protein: CASSFQNSGREHGYNEQFF.

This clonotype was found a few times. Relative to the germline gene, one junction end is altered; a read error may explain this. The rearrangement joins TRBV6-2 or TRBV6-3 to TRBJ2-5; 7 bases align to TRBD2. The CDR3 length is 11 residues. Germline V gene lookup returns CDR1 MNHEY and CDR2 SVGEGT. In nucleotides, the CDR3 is TGTGCCAGCAGTCACTCTAGCGGACAGTACTTC. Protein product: CASSHSSGQYF.

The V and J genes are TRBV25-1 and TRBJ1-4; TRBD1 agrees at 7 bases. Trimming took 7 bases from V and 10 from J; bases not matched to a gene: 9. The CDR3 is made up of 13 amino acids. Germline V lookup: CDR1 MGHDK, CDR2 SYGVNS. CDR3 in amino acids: CASNRGGGGKLFF. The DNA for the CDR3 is TGTGCCAGCAACCGAGGAGGGGGCGGAAAACTGTTTTTT.

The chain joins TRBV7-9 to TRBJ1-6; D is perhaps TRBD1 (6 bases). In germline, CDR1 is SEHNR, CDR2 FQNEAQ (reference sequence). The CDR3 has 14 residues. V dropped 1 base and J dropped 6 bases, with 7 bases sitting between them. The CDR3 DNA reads TGTGCCAGCAGCTTAGAACAGGGTAATTCACCCCTCCACTTT. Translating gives CASSLEQGNSPLHF.

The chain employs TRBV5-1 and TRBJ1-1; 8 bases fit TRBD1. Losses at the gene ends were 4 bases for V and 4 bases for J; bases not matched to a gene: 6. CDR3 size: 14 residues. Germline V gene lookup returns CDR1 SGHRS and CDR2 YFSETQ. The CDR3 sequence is CASSAETGVTEAFF. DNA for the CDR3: TGCGCCAGCAGCGCCGAGACAGGGGTCACTGAAGCTTTCTTT.

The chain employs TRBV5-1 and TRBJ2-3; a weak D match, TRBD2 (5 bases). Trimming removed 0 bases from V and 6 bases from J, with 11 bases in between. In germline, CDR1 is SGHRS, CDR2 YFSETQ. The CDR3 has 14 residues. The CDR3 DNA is TGCGCCAGCAGCTTGGGAGGGATGGCGGATACGCAGTATTTT. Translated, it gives CASSLGGMADTQYF.

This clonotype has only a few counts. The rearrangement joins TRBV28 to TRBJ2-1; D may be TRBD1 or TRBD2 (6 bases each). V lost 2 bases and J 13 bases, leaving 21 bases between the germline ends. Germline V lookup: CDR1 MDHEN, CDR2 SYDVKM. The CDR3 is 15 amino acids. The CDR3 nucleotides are TGTGCCAGCAGTTTAGGCAGGGGAGGCCTGGGTGAACAGTTCTTC. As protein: CASSLGRGGLGEQFF. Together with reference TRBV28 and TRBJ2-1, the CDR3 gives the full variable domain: DVKVTQSSRYLVKRTGEKVFLECVQDMDHENMFWYRQDPGLGLRLIYFSYDVKMKEKGDIPEGYSVSREKKERFSLILESASTNQTSMYLCASSLGRGGLGEQFFGPGTRLTVL.